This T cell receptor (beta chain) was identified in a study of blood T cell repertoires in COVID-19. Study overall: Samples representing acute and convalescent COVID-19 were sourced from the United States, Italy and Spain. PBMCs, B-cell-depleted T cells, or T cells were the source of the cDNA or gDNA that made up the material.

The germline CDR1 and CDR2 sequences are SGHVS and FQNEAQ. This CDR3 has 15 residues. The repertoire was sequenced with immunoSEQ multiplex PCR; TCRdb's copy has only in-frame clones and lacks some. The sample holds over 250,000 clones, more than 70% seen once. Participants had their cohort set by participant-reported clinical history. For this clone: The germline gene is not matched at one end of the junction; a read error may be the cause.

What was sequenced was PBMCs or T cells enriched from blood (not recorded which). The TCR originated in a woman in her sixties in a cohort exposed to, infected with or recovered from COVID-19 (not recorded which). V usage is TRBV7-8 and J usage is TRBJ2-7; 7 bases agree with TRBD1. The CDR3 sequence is CASSWITGQSSEQYF. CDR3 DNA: TGTGCCAGCAGCTGGATTACGGGACAGTCCTCCGAGCAGTACTTC.